The T cell receptor beta chain under discussion was sequenced for a study of cytomegalovirus exposure and HLA in healthy donors. Study-level information: The early release's HLA-typed donors yielded approximately 81 million unique TCRs.

Germline V CDR1 and CDR2: SGHDT, YYEEEE. The CDR3 consists of 11 residues. V was cut by 1 base and J by 5 bases, with 4 bases left in between. Researchers ran the PCR with 60 Vbeta and 13 Jbeta primers. This table comes from immunoSEQ multiplex PCR, and its TCRdb copy is limited to in-frame clones, with some not included. The sample holds approximately 300,000 clones; roughly 80% are singletons and the top ten take over 0.3%. Sequenced input: PBMCs. The V gene is TRBV5-6, the J gene TRBJ2-7; D not certain. This clonotype originated in a girl aged 2 to 9 in good health and CMV-seronegative. The DNA for the CDR3 is TGTGCCAGCAGCTTGCTCCACGAGCAGTACTTC. Its protein is CASSLLHEQYF.